This T cell receptor beta chain emerged from a study of T cells in women clearing cervical HPV infection. General study results and limits: Richness differences could reflect unmeasured T-cell content per sample.

Turning to this clone: Its target is not known.

The method was immunoSEQ multiplex PCR; TCRdb's version includes in-frame clones alone and lacks a portion of them. Its clone listing holds more than 30,000 clones. The sequence came from a woman aged 18 to 69 with a cervical HPV16 infection that either progressed to CIN3+ or cleared (not recorded which). The sample was blood buffy coat.

The CDR3 loop is CSARDRSPYEQYF. The CDR3 bases that were read are TGCAGTGCCCGGGACAGGAGCCCCTACGAG. The J gene is TRBJ2-7, the V gene TRBV20-1; 8 bases are shared with TRBD1. The read ends 3 residues before the CDR3 terminus; that terminus is restored from the germline J gene. V lost 6 bases, J lost 2 bases, and 6 bases stayed unmatched. The length of the CDR3 is 13 residues. Germline V gives CDR1 DFQATT, CDR2 SNEGSKA (reference sequence).